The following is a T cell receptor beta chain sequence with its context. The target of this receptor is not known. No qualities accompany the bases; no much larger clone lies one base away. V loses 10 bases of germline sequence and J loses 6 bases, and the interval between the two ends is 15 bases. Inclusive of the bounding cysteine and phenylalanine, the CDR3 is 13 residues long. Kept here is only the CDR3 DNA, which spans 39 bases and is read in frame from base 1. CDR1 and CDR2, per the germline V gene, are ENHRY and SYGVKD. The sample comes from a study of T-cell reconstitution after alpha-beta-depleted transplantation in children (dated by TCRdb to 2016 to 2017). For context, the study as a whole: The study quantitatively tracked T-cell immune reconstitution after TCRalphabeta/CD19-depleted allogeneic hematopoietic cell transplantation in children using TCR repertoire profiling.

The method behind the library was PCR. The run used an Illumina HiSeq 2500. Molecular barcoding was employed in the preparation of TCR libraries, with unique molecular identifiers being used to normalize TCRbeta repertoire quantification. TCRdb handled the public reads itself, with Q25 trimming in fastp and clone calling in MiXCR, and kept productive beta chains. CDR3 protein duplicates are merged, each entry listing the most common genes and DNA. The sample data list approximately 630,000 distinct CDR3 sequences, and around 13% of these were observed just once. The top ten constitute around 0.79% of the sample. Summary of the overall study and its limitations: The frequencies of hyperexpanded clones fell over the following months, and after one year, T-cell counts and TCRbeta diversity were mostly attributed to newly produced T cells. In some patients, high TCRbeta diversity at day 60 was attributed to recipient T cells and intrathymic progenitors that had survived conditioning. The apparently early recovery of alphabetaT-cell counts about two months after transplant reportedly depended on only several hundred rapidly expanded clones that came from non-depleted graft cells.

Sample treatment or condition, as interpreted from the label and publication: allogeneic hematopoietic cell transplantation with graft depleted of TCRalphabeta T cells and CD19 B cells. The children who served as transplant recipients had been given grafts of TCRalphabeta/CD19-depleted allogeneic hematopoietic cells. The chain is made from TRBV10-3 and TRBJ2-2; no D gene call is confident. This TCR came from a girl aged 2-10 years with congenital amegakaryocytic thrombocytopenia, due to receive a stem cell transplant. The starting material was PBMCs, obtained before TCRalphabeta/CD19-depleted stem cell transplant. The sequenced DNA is TGTGCCACCCGAACTCAGTCCCCCGGGGAGCTGTTTTTT. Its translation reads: CATRTQSPGELFF.